The rows below give T cell receptor beta chains drawn from one sample of a study of human T cells and chemical hapten exposure. One entry per CDR3 protein results from TCRdb running MiXCR on the RACE reads. Here the sample spans approximately 59,000 distinct CDR3 sequences, roughly 6.6% being singletons. The material sequenced was whole blood. Receptors originate from a female donor in good health. Some clones in this sample may be carry-over from other donors' samples. Each CDR3 is given with its conserved first and last residue. D genes are given only for firm matches. Not every row has a clone size; where given, it reads once, few, many or a size class.

>TRBV12-3/TRBV12-4|TRBJ1-2|11|TRBD1|many
TGTGCCAGCAGTCAGGGGGTTGGCTACACCTTC
CASSQGVGYTF
>TRBV18|TRBJ1-2|16|TRBD1|few
TGTGCCAGCTCACCCTCGACAGGGCCCTTTGGGTATGGCTACACCTTC
CASSPSTGPFGYGYTF
>TRBV7-2|TRBJ1-2|15|-|many
TGTGCCAGCAGCTTAGAGAGCGGATATAACTATGGCTACACCTTC
CASSLESGYNYGYTF
>TRBV4-1|TRBJ2-7|13|-|-
TGCGCCAGCAGCCAAGTTCAGGGCTACGAGCAGTACTTC
CASSQVQGYEQYF
>TRBV20-1|TRBJ2-1|14|TRBD2|-
TGCAGTGCCATCCCGCTAGCGGGAGGGGATGAGCAGTTCTTC
CSAIPLAGGDEQFF
>TRBV28|TRBJ1-6|17|TRBD1|few
TGTGCCAGCAGTTTATTAGGAGGACAGGGGGAAAATTCACCCCTCCACTTT
CASSLLGGQGENSPLHF
>TRBV6-5|TRBJ2-7|15|-|many
TGTGCCAGCAGTTACTCGGGGCAGGGCTCCTACGAGCAGTACTTC
CASSYSGQGSYEQYF
>TRBV7-9|TRBJ2-7|14|-|-
TGTGCCAGCAGCTTGGACAGTGGGGAGAACGAGCAGTACTTC
CASSLDSGENEQYF
>TRBV27|TRBJ2-7|13|TRBD1|many
TGTGCCAGCAGTTTTACAGGGGGCTACGAGCAGTACTTC
CASSFTGGYEQYF
>TRBV11-2|TRBJ2-3|17|TRBD2|-
TGTGCCAGCACTTCGCGGGAGCGGAGGCTGAGCGCAGATACGCAGTATTTT
CASTSRERRLSADTQYF
>TRBV6-2/TRBV6-3|TRBJ1-3|13|-|many
TGTGCCAGCAGGATGAGCTCTGGAAACACCATATATTTT
CASRMSSGNTIYF
>TRBV6-5|TRBJ1-4|14|-|many
TGTGCCAGCAGTTTATCGTCGCTTAATGAAAAACTGTTTTTT
CASSLSSLNEKLFF
>TRBV7-9|TRBJ2-1|14|TRBD2|many
TGTGCCAGCAGCTTTAGGACTAGCGGGAATGAGCAGTTCTTC
CASSFRTSGNEQFF
>TRBV20-1|TRBJ2-7|14|TRBD1|few
TGCAGTGCTAGAGATGGGACAGGGGTTTACGAGCAGTACTTC
CSARDGTGVYEQYF
>TRBV2|TRBJ1-1|13|-|many
TGTGCCAGCAGTGTGGGGTTCCCAGCTGAAGCTTTCTTT
CASSVGFPAEAFF
>TRBV5-6|TRBJ1-1|17|-|-
TGTGCCAGCAGCCCACCGTGGGCAGGGGAGGTGAACACTGAAGCTTTCTTT
CASSPPWAGEVNTEAFF
>TRBV2|TRBJ1-1|16|-|-
TGTGCCAGCAGTGAAGCGGGGGGCCGAAGGGGCGCTGAAGCTTTCTTT
CASSEAGGRRGAEAFF
>TRBV3-1|TRBJ2-7|13|-|many
TGTGCCAGCAGCACTGGACCTTCCGCCGAGCAGTACTTC
CASSTGPSAEQYF
>TRBV28|TRBJ2-7|15|-|few
TGTGCCAGCAGTTCGAACCGGGACGGCTTAAGGGAGCAGTACTTC
CASSSNRDGLREQYF
>TRBV10-1|TRBJ2-7|15|-|many
TGCGCCAGCAGTGTAGGGCAGGCGATACCTACAGAGCAGTACTTC
CASSVGQAIPTEQYF
>TRBV29-1|TRBJ2-7|11|-|many
TGCAGCGGAGTCCTAGCGTCCGAGCAGTACTTC
CSGVLASEQYF
>TRBV28|TRBJ2-5|14|-|many
TGTGCCAGCAGTTTATGGTCAGTCCAAGAGACCCAGTACTTC
CASSLWSVQETQYF
>TRBV10-3|TRBJ2-3|14|TRBD2|-
TGTGCCTCTCGACTAGCGCTAAGACAAGATACGCAGTATTTT
CASRLALRQDTQYF
>TRBV5-1|TRBJ2-7|11|-|-
TGCGCCAGCAGCAAAACCTACGAGCAGTACTTC
CASSKTYEQYF
>TRBV28|TRBJ2-1|12|TRBD2|-
TGTGCCAGCAGTATACTTAGCGGGGCTTGGTTCTTC
CASSILSGAWFF
>TRBV5-5|TRBJ1-3|14|-|few
TGTGCCAGCAGCCCTTCAGTCTCTGGAAACACCATATATTTT
CASSPSVSGNTIYF
>TRBV29-1|TRBJ2-2|14|TRBD2|-
TGCAGCGTAGACCTAGCGGGAGAGGTCGGGGAGCTGTTTTTT
CSVDLAGEVGELFF
>TRBV3-1|TRBJ1-5|15|-|few
TGTGCCAGCAGCCAAGGGATCCTTAGAGGCCAGCCCCAGCATTTT
CASSQGILRGQPQHF
>TRBV6-2/TRBV6-3|TRBJ1-1|12|-|many
TGTGCCAGCATCTCCGATGGGGCTGAAGCTTTCTTT
CASISDGAEAFF
>TRBV2|TRBJ2-3|17|TRBD2|-
TGTGCCAGCAGTGAGCCGGCTAGCGGGAGTTTGACCGGTACGCAGTATTTT
CASSEPASGSLTGTQYF
>TRBV14|TRBJ1-2|13|-|-
TGTGCCAGCAGCCAAGATTTATTGGGACATTACACCTTC
CASSQDLLGHYTF
>TRBV29-1|TRBJ1-1|11|-|many
TGCAGCGTTGATACAGGAGGCCGAGCTTTCTTT
CSVDTGGRAFF
>TRBV27|TRBJ2-3|16|-|-
TGTGCCAGCAGTCCAGAGATAGTGGGTGGCACAGATACGCAGTATTTT
CASSPEIVGGTDTQYF
>TRBV4-1|TRBJ2-6|14|-|-
TGCGCCAGCAGCCACCCCGGGGGGGCCAACGTCCTGACTTTC
CASSHPGGANVLTF
>TRBV20-1|TRBJ2-5|12|-|many
TGCAGTGCTAGCCAGCAGGGAGAGACCCAGTACTTC
CSASQQGETQYF
>TRBV11-2|TRBJ2-1|14|-|many
TGTGCCAGCAGCTTAGGTCCAGGGGGGGATGAGCAGTTCTTC
CASSLGPGGDEQFF
>TRBV20-1|TRBJ2-3|12|-|many
TGCAGTGCTAGACAGGGGCGGCATACGCAGTATTTT
CSARQGRHTQYF
>TRBV6-6|TRBJ1-1|13|-|-
TGTGCCAGCAGTTCCCTCGCCGGATCTGAAGCTTTCTTT
CASSSLAGSEAFF
>TRBV28|TRBJ2-3|12|-|many
TGTGCCAGCACCGAGGCTGTCCCACCGCAGTATTTT
CASTEAVPPQYF
>TRBV2|TRBJ1-1|14|-|many
TGTGCCAGCAGTCCTCCCGAGGGTACCACTGAAGCTTTCTTT
CASSPPEGTTEAFF
>TRBV29-1|TRBJ1-1|12|-|few
TGCAGCGGCCTGGAAGAGGGCACTGAAGCTTTCTTT
CSGLEEGTEAFF
>TRBV18|TRBJ1-5|17|-|-
TGTGCCAGCTCACCAAGTTTAACTGGAGCAGCCAATCAGCCCCAGCATTTT
CASSPSLTGAANQPQHF
>TRBV4-1|TRBJ2-3|20|-|many
TGCGCCAGCAGCCGAACCCCCGGGGACCCACAGTCGCGGCGCACAGATACGCAGTATTTT
CASSRTPGDPQSRRTDTQYF